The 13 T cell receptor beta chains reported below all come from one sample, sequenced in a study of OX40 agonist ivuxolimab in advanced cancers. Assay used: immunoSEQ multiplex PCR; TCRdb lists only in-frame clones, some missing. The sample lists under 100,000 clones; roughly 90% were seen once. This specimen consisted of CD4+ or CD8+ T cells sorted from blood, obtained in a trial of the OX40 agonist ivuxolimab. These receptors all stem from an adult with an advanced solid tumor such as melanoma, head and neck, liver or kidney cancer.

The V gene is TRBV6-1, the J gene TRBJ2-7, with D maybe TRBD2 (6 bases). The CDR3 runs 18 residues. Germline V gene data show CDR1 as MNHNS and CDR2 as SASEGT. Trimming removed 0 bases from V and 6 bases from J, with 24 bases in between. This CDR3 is CASSEALGAARGRGEQYF. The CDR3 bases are TGTGCCAGCAGTGAAGCGCTTGGTGCGGCTCGGGGGAGAGGCGAGCAGTACTTC.

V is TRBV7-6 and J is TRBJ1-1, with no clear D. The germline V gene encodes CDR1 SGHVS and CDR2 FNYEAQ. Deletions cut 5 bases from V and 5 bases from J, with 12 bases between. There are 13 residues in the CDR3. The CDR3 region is CASSLGEDTEAFF. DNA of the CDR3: TGTGCCAGCAGCCTCGGGGAGGATACTGAAGCTTTCTTT.

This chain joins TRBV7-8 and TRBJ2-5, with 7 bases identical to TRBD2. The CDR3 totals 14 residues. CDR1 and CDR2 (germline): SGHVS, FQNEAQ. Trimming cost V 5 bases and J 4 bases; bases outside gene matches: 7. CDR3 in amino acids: CASSPSGVRETQYF. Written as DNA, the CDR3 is TGTGCCAGCAGCCCTAGCGGAGTCCGAGAGACCCAGTACTTC.

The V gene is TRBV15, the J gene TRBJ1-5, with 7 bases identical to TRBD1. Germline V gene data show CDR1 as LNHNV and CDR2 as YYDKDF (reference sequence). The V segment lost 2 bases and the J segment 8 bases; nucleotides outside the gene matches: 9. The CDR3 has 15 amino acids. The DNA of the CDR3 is TGTGCCACCAGCAGAACCAGGGGGTTTTCTGAGCCCCAGCATTTT. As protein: CATSRTRGFSEPQHF.

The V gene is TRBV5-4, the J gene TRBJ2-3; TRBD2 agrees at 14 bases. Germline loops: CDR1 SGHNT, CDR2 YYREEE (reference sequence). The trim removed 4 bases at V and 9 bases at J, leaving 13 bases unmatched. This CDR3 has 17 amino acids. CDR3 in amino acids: CASSAARGTSGRETQYF. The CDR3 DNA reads TGTGCCAGCAGCGCGGCCCGCGGGACTAGCGGGAGAGAGACGCAGTATTTT.

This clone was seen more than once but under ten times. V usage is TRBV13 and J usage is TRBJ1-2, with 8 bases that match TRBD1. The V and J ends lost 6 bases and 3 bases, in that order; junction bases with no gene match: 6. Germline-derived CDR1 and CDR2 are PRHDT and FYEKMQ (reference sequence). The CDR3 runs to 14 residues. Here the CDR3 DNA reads TGTGCCAGCAGAAAGACAGGGGTTGACTATGGCTACACCTTC. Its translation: CASRKTGVDYGYTF.

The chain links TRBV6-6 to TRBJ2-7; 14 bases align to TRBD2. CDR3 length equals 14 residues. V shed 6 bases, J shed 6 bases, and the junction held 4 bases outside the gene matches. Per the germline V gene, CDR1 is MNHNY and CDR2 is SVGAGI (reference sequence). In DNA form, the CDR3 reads TGTGCCAGCAGCCGTGGACTAGCGGGAGGCGAGCAGTACTTC. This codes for CASSRGLAGGEQYF.

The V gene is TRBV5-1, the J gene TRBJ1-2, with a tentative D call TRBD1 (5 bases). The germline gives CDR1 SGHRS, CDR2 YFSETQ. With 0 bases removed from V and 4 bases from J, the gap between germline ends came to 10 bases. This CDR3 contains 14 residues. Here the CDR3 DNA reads TGCGCCAGCAGCTTGGCCCAGGGCGGCTATGGCTACACCTTC. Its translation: CASSLAQGGYGYTF.

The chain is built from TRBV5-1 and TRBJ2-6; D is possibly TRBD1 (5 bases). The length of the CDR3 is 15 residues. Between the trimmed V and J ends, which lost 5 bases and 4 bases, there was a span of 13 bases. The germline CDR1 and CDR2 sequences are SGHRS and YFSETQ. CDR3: CASSSRGSGANVLTF. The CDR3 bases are TGCGCCAGCAGTTCAAGGGGTTCCGGGGCCAACGTCCTGACTTTC. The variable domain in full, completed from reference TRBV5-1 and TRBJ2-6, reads KAGVTQTPRYLIKTRGQQVTLSCSPISGHRSVSWYQQTPGQGLQFLFEYFSETQRNKGNFPGRFSGRQFSNSRSEMNVSTLELGDSALYLCASSSRGSGANVLTFGAGSRLTVL.

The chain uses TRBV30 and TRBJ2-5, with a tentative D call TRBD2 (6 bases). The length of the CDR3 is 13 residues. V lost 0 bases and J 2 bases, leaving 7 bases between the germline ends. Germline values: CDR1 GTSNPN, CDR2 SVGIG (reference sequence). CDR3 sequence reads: CAWSVRGQETQYF. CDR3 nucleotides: TGTGCCTGGAGTGTTCGGGGGCAAGAGACCCAGTACTTC.

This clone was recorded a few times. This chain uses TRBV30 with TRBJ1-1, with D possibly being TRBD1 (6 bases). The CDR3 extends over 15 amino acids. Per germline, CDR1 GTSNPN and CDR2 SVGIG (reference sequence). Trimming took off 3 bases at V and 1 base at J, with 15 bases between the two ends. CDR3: CAWSQGLRGNTEAFF. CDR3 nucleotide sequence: TGTGCCTGGAGCCAGGGGTTAAGGGGGAACACTGAAGCTTTCTTT. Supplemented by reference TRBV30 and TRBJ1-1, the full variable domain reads SQTIHQWPATLVQPVGSPLSLECTVEGTSNPNLYWYRQAAGRGLQLLFYSVGIGQISSEVPQNLSASRPQDRQFILSSKKLLLSDSGFYLCAWSQGLRGNTEAFFGQGTRLTVV.

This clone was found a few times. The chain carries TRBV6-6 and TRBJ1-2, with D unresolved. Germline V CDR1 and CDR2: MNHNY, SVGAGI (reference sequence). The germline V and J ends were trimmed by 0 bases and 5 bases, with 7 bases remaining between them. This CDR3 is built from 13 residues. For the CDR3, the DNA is TGTGCCAGCAGTTACTCGGGTGTGTATGGCTACACCTTC. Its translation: CASSYSGVYGYTF.

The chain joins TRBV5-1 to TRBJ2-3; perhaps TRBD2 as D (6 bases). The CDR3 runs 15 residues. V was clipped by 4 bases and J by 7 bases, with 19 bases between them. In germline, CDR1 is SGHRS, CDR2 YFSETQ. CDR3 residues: CASSLGPRLENTQYF. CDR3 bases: TGCGCCAGCAGCCTGGGACCGAGACTAGAAAATACGCAGTATTTT.